The sequence of this T cell receptor beta chain was determined in a study of T cell repertoires in cytomegalovirus infection. For the study at large: The study used recently identified HLA-C-restricted and well-studied HLA-B-restricted CMV epitopes. Shared public TCR beta signatures pointed to both CMV infection and a matching HLA type.

The germline CDR1 and CDR2 sequences are MNHEY and SVGEGT. This CDR3 region has 15 residues. V was cut by 7 bases and J by 3 bases, with 18 bases left in between. General study results and limits: Cumulative public TCR beta family frequency identified carriers of CMV plus the relevant HLA. HLA-C-restricted CMV clonotypes gave the most frequent clonotype in two of eight donors.

This clonotype was detected only a few times. Its specificity is unknown. A single record per CDR3 protein comes from TCRdb applying MiXCR to the reads. The sample includes nearly 700,000 distinct CDR3 sequences, around 30% of them seen just once. The sample in question was cultured PBMCs, obtained from culture after CMV antigen stimulation. The TCR sequence derives from a human donor in good health (CMV status not recorded). Some clones in this sample may be carry-over from other donors' samples. This chain connects TRBV6-2 or TRBV6-3 to TRBJ1-1, with a tentative D call TRBD1 (5 bases). In DNA, the CDR3 is TGTGCCAGCACCTTCCGCCGGGACGCAGACACTGAAGCTTTCTTT. As protein: CASTFRRDADTEAFF.